A single sample gave rise to the 24 T cell receptor beta chains below, sequenced in a study of T cell repertoires in cytomegalovirus infection (dated by TCRdb to about 2019). The sequencer was an Illumina HiSeq 1500. TCRdb trimmed the raw reads at Q25, called clones with MiXCR and kept productive beta chains. Rows with one shared CDR3 protein collapse into an entry with the most common genes and DNA. This sample holds about 150,000 distinct CDR3 sequences; around 22% were observed only once. The ten largest clonotypes hold around 9.9% of the sample. Source material: PBMCs. All receptors derive from a human donor in good health (CMV status not recorded). Some clones in this sample may be carry-over from other donors' samples.

Of note for this clonotype: A clone one base away is much larger, so this may be a read error. This chain links TRBV7-2 with TRBJ1-6, with TRBD1 as a possible D gene (6 bases). The CDR3 covers 15 residues. Looked up from germline, CDR1 is SGHTA and CDR2 is FQGNSA. Trimming took off 5 bases at V and 9 bases at J, with 17 bases between the two ends. The CDR3 protein is CASSPRGSISSPLHF. CDR3 in DNA: TGTGCCAGCAGCCCGAGGGGGTCGATTAGTTCACCCCTCCACTTT.

The chain couples TRBV6-2 or TRBV6-3 to TRBJ2-1; 15 nucleotides align to TRBD2. This CDR3 spans 20 amino acids. The ends lost 2 bases at V and 6 bases at J; junction bases unmatched: 14. Germline V lookup: CDR1 MNHEY, CDR2 SVGEGT. CDR3 sequence: CASSYPGLAGGTSLLNEQFF. The CDR3, as DNA: TGTGCCAGCAGTTACCCGGGACTAGCGGGAGGTACCTCACTACTCAATGAGCAGTTCTTC.

This clonotype occurred once. A read error is possible here, since a much larger clone lies one base away. The chain has TRBV12-3 or TRBV12-4 and TRBJ1-5; the D gene is possibly TRBD1 (6 bases). The CDR3 spans 16 residues. CDR3 sequence (DNA): TGTGCCATCAGTGGGGACACCGATGGATGGAATCAGCCCCAGCATTTT. It translates to CAISGDTDGWNQPQHF.

This clonotype was detected only a few times. V gene TRBV12-3 or TRBV12-4 combines with J gene TRBJ2-2; TRBD2 agrees at 9 bases. CDR3 size: 16 residues. Germline trimming cut 7 bases from V and 2 bases from J; bases unmatched to any gene: 8. CDR3 loop: CASTTAGGANTGELFF. As DNA, the CDR3 is TGTGCCAGCACCACCGCGGGGGGGGCCAACACCGGGGAGCTGTTTTTT.

This clonotype was found a few times. The chain recombines TRBV20-1 with TRBJ1-1; TRBD1 agrees at 7 bases. Germline V gene lookup returns CDR1 DFQATT and CDR2 SNEGSKA (reference sequence). CDR3 length: 13 amino acids. The CDR3 here is CSGTDRPGTEAFF. The CDR3 region has the DNA TGCAGCGGGACAGACCGGCCGGGAACTGAAGCTTTCTTT.

This clonotype has a handful of counts. The rearrangement uses TRBV28 and TRBJ2-3, with 7 bases matching TRBD1. Germline loops: CDR1 MDHEN, CDR2 SYDVKM. The CDR3 loop spans 15 amino acids. V lost 6 bases and J lost 2; bases outside the gene matches: 8. CDR3 protein: CASSRNRGYTDTQYF. The DNA of the CDR3 is TGTGCCAGCAGCCGAAACAGGGGCTACACAGATACGCAGTATTTT.

This clonotype occurred many times. At one of its ends the junction is not consistent with the germline gene, which may arise from a read error. V gene TRBV7-7 combines with J gene TRBJ2-1; 7 bases map to TRBD2. Germline values: CDR1 SSHAT, CDR2 FNYEAQ (reference sequence). The CDR3 is 13 residues long. CDR3 sequence: CASSRGTTNEQFF. The CDR3 DNA sequence: TGTGCTAGCAGCCGAGGGACTACGAATGAGCAGTTCTTC.

This chain links TRBV7-9 with TRBJ2-3; no clear D. The CDR3 spans 14 residues. V was clipped by 3 bases and J by 4 bases, with 11 bases between them. Germline-derived CDR1 and CDR2 are SEHNR and FQNEAQ (reference sequence). The CDR3 loop is CASSFSTRADTQYF. The CDR3 bases are TGTGCCAGCAGCTTTTCGACACGGGCAGATACGCAGTATTTT.

Only a few counts were recorded for this clonotype. The gene calls are TRBV7-3 and TRBJ1-1, with D uncertain. This CDR3 contains 13 residues. The ends were cut back, 3 bases at V and 5 bases at J, with 10 bases in the middle. Germline V gene data show CDR1 as SGHTA and CDR2 as FQGTGA. The CDR3, as DNA: TGTGCCAGCAGCTTCGTAGGAGAAACTGAAGCTTTCTTT. It translates to CASSFVGETEAFF.

V and J are TRBV5-3 and TRBJ2-1, with D tentatively TRBD2 (6 bases). TRBV5-3 is recorded as an ORF, its role being uncertain. The CDR3 spans 15 residues. Trimming cost V 8 bases and J 1 base, with 16 bases left between them. The CDR3: CASSFMGGSYNEQFF. CDR3 in DNA: TGTGCCAGCAGTTTTATGGGGGGATCCTACAATGAGCAGTTCTTC.

As for this clonotype: A read error may explain this, as a much larger clone is one base away. This chain connects TRBV7-9 to TRBJ2-3; 7 nucleotides match TRBD2. Germline values: CDR1 SEHNR, CDR2 FQNEAQ (reference sequence). The trim removed 0 bases at V and 3 bases at J, leaving 9 bases unmatched. The CDR3 spans 17 residues. The CDR3 bases are TGTGCCAGCAGCTTAGCGGGAGGACTAGACTTTACAGATACGCAGTATTTT. Its protein is CASSLAGGLDFTDTQYF. The variable domain in full, completed from reference TRBV7-9 and TRBJ2-3, reads DTGVSQNPRHKITKRGQNVTFRCDPISEHNRLYWYRQTLGQGPEFLTYFQNEAQLEKSRLLSDRFSAERPKGSFSTLEIQRTEQGDSAMYLCASSLAGGLDFTDTQYFGPGTRLTVL.

The chain employs TRBV11-2 and TRBJ1-1; the D gene is possibly TRBD1 (6 bases). With 6 bases removed from V and 7 bases from J, the gap between germline ends came to 9 bases. The germline CDR1 and CDR2 sequences are SGHAT and FQNNGV. The length of the CDR3 is 11 residues. CDR3 bases: TGTGCCAGCAGTCAACAGGGTGAAGCTTTCTTT. This encodes CASSQQGEAFF. Filled out from reference TRBV11-2 and TRBJ1-1, the complete variable domain reads EAGVAQSPRYKIIEKRQSVAFWCNPISGHATLYWYQQILGQGPKLLIQFQNNGVVDDSQLPKDRFSAERLKGVDSTLKIQPAKLEDSAVYLCASSQQGEAFFGQGTRLTVV.

The rearrangement links TRBV28 to TRBJ1-2; TRBD1 aligns across 8 bases. With 3 bases clipped from V and 7 bases from J, the junction kept 7 bases outside the gene matches. Germline CDR1 is MDHEN and CDR2 is SYDVKM. CDR3 length: 14 residues. The CDR3 region is CASSLQGAVGGYTF. The CDR3 coding sequence is TGTGCCAGCAGTTTGCAGGGGGCGGTGGGTGGCTACACCTTC.

V and J are TRBV6-8 and TRBJ2-7, with 12 nucleotides matching TRBD2. This CDR3 has 14 residues. Germline assignment: CDR1 MNHGY and CDR2 SAAAGT. Trimming removed 6 bases from V and 4 bases from J; junction bases left unmatched: 4. The CDR3 loop is CASRTSGGLYEQYF. The CDR3 DNA follows: TGTGCCAGCAGGACTAGCGGGGGACTATACGAGCAGTACTTC.

In its sample, this clonotype was seen a few times. The chain recombines TRBV5-6 with TRBJ2-3; 8 bases agree with TRBD2. Germline V gene lookup returns CDR1 SGHDT and CDR2 YYEEEE. This CDR3 is 18 amino acids long. V gave up 3 bases and J gave up 2 bases; unmatched junction bases: 14. The CDR3 sequence: CASSSLVGAGEYTDTQYF. Written as DNA, the CDR3 is TGTGCCAGCAGCTCGTTGGTTGGAGCGGGAGAGTACACAGATACGCAGTATTTT.

In its sample, this clonotype was seen a few times. The gene calls are TRBV29-1 and TRBJ2-1; unclear D gene. CDR1 and CDR2 from the germline V gene are SQVTM and ANQGSEA. The V and J ends lost 3 bases and 5 bases respectively, with 14 bases between them. The CDR3 extends over 14 amino acids. As DNA, the CDR3 is TGCAGCGTTGACGGATTAGGATCTGACAATGAGCAGTTCTTC. As protein: CSVDGLGSDNEQFF.

This rearrangement joins TRBV28 to TRBJ2-1; 8 bases agree with TRBD1. V was clipped by 5 bases and J by 0 bases; unmatched bases: 6. Germline V gene lookup returns CDR1 MDHEN and CDR2 SYDVKM. The CDR3 spans 16 residues. The CDR3 DNA reads TGTGCCAGCAGTGACAACAGGGGGAGCTCCTACAATGAGCAGTTCTTC. Translated: CASSDNRGSSYNEQFF.

The rearrangement uses TRBV7-9 and TRBJ2-1, with D possibly TRBD2 on 5 matching bases. The CDR3 loop spans 14 amino acids. Germline lookup yields CDR1 SEHNR and CDR2 FQNEAQ (reference sequence). Deletions cut 6 bases from V and 9 bases from J, with 18 bases between. The CDR3 bases are TGTGCCAGCAGATTGGGGAGATGGGGTGGTGAGCAGTTCTTC. Its protein is CASRLGRWGGEQFF.

The chain recombines TRBV28 with TRBJ1-5; D may be TRBD1 (5 bases). Trimming removed 8 bases from V and 0 bases from J, with 20 bases in between. The CDR3 is 17 amino acids. Germline lookup yields CDR1 MDHEN and CDR2 SYDVKM. The CDR3 nucleotides are TGTGCCAGCGACGACCCGGGACGTTTTCATAGCAATCAGCCCCAGCATTTT. It codes for CASDDPGRFHSNQPQHF.

The V and J genes are TRBV29-1 and TRBJ1-1; D is ambiguous. Trimming stripped 3 bases from V and 5 bases from J, with 10 bases between. Germline V gene data show CDR1 as SQVTM and CDR2 as ANQGSEA. The CDR3 is made up of 12 amino acids. This chain's CDR3 is CSVDPGSTEAFF. The CDR3 DNA reads as TGCAGCGTTGATCCGGGATCGACTGAAGCTTTCTTT. Supplemented by reference TRBV29-1 and TRBJ1-1, the full variable domain reads SAVISQKPSRDICQRGTSLTIQCQVDSQVTMMFWYRQQPGQSLTLIATANQGSEATYESGFVIDKFPISRPNLTFSTLTVSNMSPEDSSIYLCSVDPGSTEAFFGQGTRLTVV.

The chain combines TRBV20-1 with TRBJ2-3, with TRBD1 matching over 9 bases. CDR3 length equals 17 residues. Germline values: CDR1 DFQATT, CDR2 SNEGSKA (reference sequence). Trimming cost V 6 bases and J 3 bases; bases outside gene matches: 16. The CDR3 nucleotides read TGCAGTGCCGACCGGGACAGGGAGGTCCTGAGGACAGATACGCAGTATTTT. Protein product: CSADRDREVLRTDTQYF.

V is TRBV18 and J is TRBJ1-3, with no clear D. CDR3 length equals 16 residues. With 1 base removed from V and 0 bases from J, the gap between germline ends came to 10 bases. CDR1 and CDR2 from the germline V gene are KGHSH and LQKENI. CDR3 sequence (DNA): TGTGCCAGCTCACCACGAAGACAAACCTCTGGAAACACCATATATTTT. This codes for CASSPRRQTSGNTIYF.

This clonotype showed up just a few times. This sequence joins TRBV6-2 or TRBV6-3 and TRBJ1-5, with D tentatively TRBD1 (5 bases). V lost 5 bases and J 9 bases, leaving 17 bases between the germline ends. Germline loops: CDR1 MNHEY, CDR2 SVGEGT. This CDR3 is 14 amino acids long. The CDR3 loop reads CASSHPEGPGPQHF. CDR3 in DNA: TGTGCCAGCAGTCATCCTGAGGGGCCGGGGCCCCAGCATTTT.

Many counts were recorded for this clonotype. The chain joins TRBV7-2 to TRBJ2-7; 9 bases are shared with TRBD2. Germline assignment: CDR1 SGHTA and CDR2 FQGNSA. The CDR3 length is 18 residues. With 5 bases clipped from V and 1 base from J, the junction kept 15 bases outside the gene matches. Here the CDR3 DNA reads TGTGCCAGCAGCCCAGCGGGCCTCGGGACTAGCCAATCCTACGAGCAGTACTTC. It yields the protein CASSPAGLGTSQSYEQYF.